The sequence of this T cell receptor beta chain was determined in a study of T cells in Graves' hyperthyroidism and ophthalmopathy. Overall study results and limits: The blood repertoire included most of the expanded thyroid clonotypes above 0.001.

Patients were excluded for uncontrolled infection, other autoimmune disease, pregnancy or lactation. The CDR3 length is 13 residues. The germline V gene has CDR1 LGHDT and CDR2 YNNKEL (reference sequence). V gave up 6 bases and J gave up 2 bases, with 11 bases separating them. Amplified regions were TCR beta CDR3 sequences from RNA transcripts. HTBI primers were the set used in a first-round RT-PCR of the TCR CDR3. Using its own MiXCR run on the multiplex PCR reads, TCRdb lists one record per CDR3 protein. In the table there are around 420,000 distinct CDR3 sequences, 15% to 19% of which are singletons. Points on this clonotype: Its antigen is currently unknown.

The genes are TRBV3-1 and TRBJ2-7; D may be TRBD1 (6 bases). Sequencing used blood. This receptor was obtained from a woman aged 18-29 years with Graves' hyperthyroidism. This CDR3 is CASSRQAAYEQYF. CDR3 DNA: TGTGCCAGCAGTCGACAGGCCGCCTACGAGCAGTACTTC.